The 15 T cell receptor beta chains reported below all come from one sample, sequenced in a study of OX40 agonist ivuxolimab in advanced cancers. The repertoire was sequenced with immunoSEQ multiplex PCR; TCRdb's copy has only in-frame clones and lacks some. The sample has 50,000 to 85,000 clones, 85% seen once. This sample comprised CD4+ or CD8+ T cells sorted from blood, obtained in a trial of the OX40 agonist ivuxolimab. All receptors derive from an adult with an advanced solid tumor such as melanoma, head and neck, liver or kidney cancer.

The gene calls are TRBV2 and TRBJ2-6; 7 nucleotides line up with TRBD2. The CDR3 has 17 residues. With 6 bases clipped from V and 3 bases from J, the junction kept 11 bases outside the gene matches. Germline CDR1 reads SNHLY; CDR2 reads FYNNEI. CDR3 in DNA: TGTGCCAGCAGGTTCGTCAGCGGGGTCTTTGGGGCCAACGTCCTGACTTTC. Translation gives CASRFVSGVFGANVLTF.

The V gene is TRBV19, the J gene TRBJ2-1, with 9 bases matching TRBD2. The germline CDR1 and CDR2 sequences are LNHDA and SQIVND (reference sequence). This CDR3 region has 15 residues. V was pared by 5 bases and J by 10 bases, with 12 bases of the junction left unmatched. CDR3 sequence: CASSPIAGDAPEQFF. CDR3 DNA sequence: TGTGCCAGTAGTCCGATAGCGGGAGATGCACCGGAGCAGTTCTTC.

The gene calls are TRBV6-5 and TRBJ2-7; D gene unclear. The CDR3 totals 14 residues. The V gene's germline CDR1 is MNHEY and CDR2 SVGAGI. Trimming stripped 2 bases from V and 1 base from J, with 9 bases between. The CDR3, as DNA: TGTGCCAGCAGTTACGATCCCGGGTCCTACGAGCAGTACTTC. Translation: CASSYDPGSYEQYF.

The chain carries TRBV10-1 and TRBJ2-2, with no clear D. V lost 8 bases to trimming and J lost 1 base, with 11 bases between them. The CDR3 is made up of 14 amino acids. Germline CDR1 WNHNN, CDR2 SYGVQD (reference sequence). CDR3 loop: CASSLRQNTGELFF. The CDR3 nucleotides are TGCGCCAGCTCACTGAGGCAGAACACCGGGGAGCTGTTTTTT.

V and J are TRBV7-2 and TRBJ1-2; 7 nucleotides agree with TRBD1. Trimming removed 6 bases from V and 4 bases from J; junction bases left unmatched: 8. Per germline, CDR1 SGHTA and CDR2 FQGNSA. CDR3 size: 14 residues. The CDR3 region has the DNA TGTGCCAGCAGTCCGCCGGGACAGACCTATGGCTACACCTTC. Protein product: CASSPPGQTYGYTF.

This sequence joins TRBV10-2 and TRBJ1-4, with no clear D. The germline V gene encodes CDR1 WSHSY and CDR2 SAAADI. This CDR3 is 13 amino acids long. Between the trimmed V and J ends, which lost 3 bases and 5 bases, there was a span of 7 bases. The CDR3 DNA sequence: TGCGCCAGCAGTGAAAGGTGGAATGAAAAACTGTTTTTT. It codes for CASSERWNEKLFF.

There are a few counts of this clone. V usage is TRBV18 and J usage is TRBJ1-1, with D uncertain. Germline CDR1 reads KGHSH; CDR2 reads LQKENI. This CDR3 is 15 amino acids long. The ends were cut back, 1 base at V and 3 bases at J, with 12 bases in the middle. CDR3 nucleotide sequence: TGTGCCAGCTCACCACGGACCGGGCTCTACACTGAAGCTTTCTTT. Amino acids: CASSPRTGLYTEAFF.

This chain's CDR3 is CASSAGLPYNEQFF. DNA for the CDR3: TGTGCCAGCAGCGCCGGGTTACCCTACAATGAGCAGTTCTTC. The chain uses TRBV7-9 and TRBJ2-1; D remains ambiguous. CDR1 is SEHNR and CDR2 is FQNEAQ in the germline V gene (reference sequence). V was pared by 5 bases and J by 2 bases, with 10 bases between. The CDR3 length is 14 residues.

The rearrangement links TRBV7-2 to TRBJ1-3; D possibly corresponds to TRBD1 (5 bases). Germline loops: CDR1 SGHTA, CDR2 FQGNSA. This CDR3 region has 14 residues. V was cut by 3 bases and J by 4 bases, with 10 bases left in between. The CDR3 coding sequence is TGTGCCAGCAGCTTTGGGACGGGGGGAAACACCATATATTTT. This translates into CASSFGTGGNTIYF.

This clone was seen a single time. V and J are TRBV28 and TRBJ2-1, with D maybe TRBD2 (5 bases). This CDR3 region has 15 residues. V was pared by 2 bases and J by 7 bases, with 15 bases between. Per germline, CDR1 MDHEN and CDR2 SYDVKM. DNA for the CDR3: TGTGCCAGCAGTTTACGGACGAGCGGCAGGAATGAGCAGTTCTTC. It is translated as CASSLRTSGRNEQFF.

The V gene is TRBV4-1, the J gene TRBJ2-2; D not resolved. Per germline, CDR1 MGHRA and CDR2 YSYEKL. The CDR3 covers 16 residues. The V end was cut by 1 base, the J end by 0 bases, with 9 bases between. The CDR3 region has the DNA TGCGCCAGCAGCCAAGCCTCCGCTGCGAACACCGGGGAGCTGTTTTTT. Encoded protein: CASSQASAANTGELFF.

V gene TRBV6-1 combines with J gene TRBJ1-1; no definite D call. Germline lookup yields CDR1 MNHNS and CDR2 SASEGT. This CDR3 contains 13 residues. Trimming took 0 bases from V and 5 from J, leaving 7 bases between them. The CDR3 coding sequence is TGTGCCAGCAGTGAAGCGCGGGGAACTGAAGCTTTCTTT. Amino acids: CASSEARGTEAFF.

The rearrangement links TRBV10-3 to TRBJ2-2, with 10 bases aligning to TRBD1. The CDR3 runs 18 residues. The trim removed 2 bases at V and 2 bases at J, leaving 8 bases unmatched. Germline loops: CDR1 ENHRY, CDR2 SYGVKD. As DNA, the CDR3 is TGTGCCATCAGTGAGCTGTCCGGGACAGGGGTAAACACCGGGGAGCTGTTTTTT. This gives the protein CAISELSGTGVNTGELFF.

About this clone itself: Distinct nucleotide sequences in the sample also encode this CDR3. V is TRBV19 and J is TRBJ1-5; D gene ambiguous. The germline V gene has CDR1 LNHDA and CDR2 SQIVND (reference sequence). Trimming cost V 3 bases and J 7 bases, with 13 bases left between them. The CDR3 runs to 14 residues. CDR3 loop: CASSIGGVDQPQHF. The CDR3 DNA reads as TGTGCCAGTAGTATTGGCGGGGTTGACCAGCCCCAGCATTTT.

The CDR3 is CASSILAGGLFEQYF. DNA of the CDR3: TGTGCCAGCAGCATACTAGCGGGTGGTTTATTCGAGCAGTACTTC. The rearrangement links TRBV11-2 to TRBJ2-7; 9 bases are shared with TRBD2. This CDR3 region has 15 residues. The V segment lost 5 bases and the J segment 6 bases; nucleotides outside the gene matches: 11. From germline, CDR1 is SGHAT and CDR2 FQNNGV.